This TCR beta chain was recovered during a study of PD-1 blockade in classical Hodgkin lymphoma. Details on this clone: Its antigen is unknown.

Findings of the study overall: A significant rise in TCR diversity by C4D1 was seen for CD4+ but not CD8+ cells. Complete responders had baseline diversity similar to newly diagnosed patients.

TCRdb's copy holds only in-frame clones and misses some; the assay was immunoSEQ multiplex PCR. The data contain about 26,000 clones, around 67% of them singletons. There was relapse after autologous stem cell transplantation in every patient, and there was variation in brentuximab vedotin exposure. Classification of best responses gave complete response, partial response or progressive disease. The V and J ends lost 4 bases and 3 bases, in that order; junction bases with no gene match: 10. This CDR3 region has 16 residues. Looked up from germline, CDR1 is SGHDT and CDR2 is YYEEEE. The source is a human donor with classical Hodgkin lymphoma. The genes are TRBV5-6 and TRBJ1-5, with TRBD1 identical over 7 bases. The sample here was peripheral blood mononuclear cells (PBMCs), taken before the second cycle of nivolumab. The CDR3 here is CASSPAGTAPNQPQHF. The CDR3 coding sequence is TGTGCCAGCAGCCCCGCTGGGACAGCCCCCAATCAGCCCCAGCATTTT.